This T cell receptor beta chain stems from a study of metastatic and nonmetastatic thyroid tumors. About the research overall: For malignant and benign thyroid patients, tumor or nodule tissue and blood were the sources whose repertoires were compared.

Study results and limitations: Significantly higher TCR beta diversity was reportedly seen in malignant thyroid tumors than benign nodules, in blood and tumor.

Per the original methods: A distant-metastasis classifier for papillary thyroid cancer was built using CDR3 differences across clinicopathological groups. TCRdb re-analyzed the PCR reads through MiXCR. What appears here as the V and J calls and clone size reflects TCRdb's work, not the paper's. The repertoire consists of more than 70,000 clones, with about 9.1% occurring once and the leading ten covering roughly 10%. Treatment of any kind had been given to no patient before thyroid surgery. Looked up from germline, CDR1 is MNHEY and CDR2 is SMNVEV (reference sequence). CDR3 size: 14 residues. The V and J ends lost 6 bases and 0 bases respectively, with 9 bases between them. This clone was picked up a small number of times. What it binds is not known. This may stem from a read error, because a much larger clone lies one nucleotide away.

This chain uses TRBV27 with TRBJ2-1; D is ambiguous. The sequenced material came from blood. This sequence originates from a female donor with papillary thyroid cancer or a benign thyroid nodule (not recorded which). Some clones in this sample may be carry-over from other donors' samples. In DNA form, the CDR3 reads TGTGCCAGCAGCGACCGAGACTCCTACAATGAGCAGTTCTTC. Translated, it gives CASSDRDSYNEQFF.